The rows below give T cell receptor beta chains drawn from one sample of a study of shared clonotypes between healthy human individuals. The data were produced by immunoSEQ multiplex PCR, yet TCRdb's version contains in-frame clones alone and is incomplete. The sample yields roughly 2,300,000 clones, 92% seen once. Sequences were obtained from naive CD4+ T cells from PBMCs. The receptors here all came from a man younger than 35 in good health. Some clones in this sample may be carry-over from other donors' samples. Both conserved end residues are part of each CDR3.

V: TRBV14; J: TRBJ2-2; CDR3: CASSPGQSTGELFF
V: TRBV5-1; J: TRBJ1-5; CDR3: CASSLDRDQPQHF
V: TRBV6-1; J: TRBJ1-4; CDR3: CASSKTGGDEKLFF
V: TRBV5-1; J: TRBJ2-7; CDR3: CASRAGASGSYEQYF
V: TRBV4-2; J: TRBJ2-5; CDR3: CASSEEDYQETQYF
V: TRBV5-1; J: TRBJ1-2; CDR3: CASSLGQGDYTFGYTF
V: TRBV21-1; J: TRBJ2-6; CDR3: CASSSQDRGPSSGANVLTF
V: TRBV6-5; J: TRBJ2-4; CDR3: CASRGGVTSKNIQYF
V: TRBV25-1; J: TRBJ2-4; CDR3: CASSEWSSGKDIQYF
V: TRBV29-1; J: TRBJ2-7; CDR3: CSARKPSSYEQYF
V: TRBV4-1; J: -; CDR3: CASSQRRGAPYEQYF
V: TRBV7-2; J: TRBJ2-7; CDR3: CASSRGQAPGEQYF
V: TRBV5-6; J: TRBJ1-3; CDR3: CASSWTASGNTIYF
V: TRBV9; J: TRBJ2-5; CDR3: CASRPGLAEETQYF
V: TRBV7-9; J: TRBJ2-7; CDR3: CASSLRQDLSYEQYF
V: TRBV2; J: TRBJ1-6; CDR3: CASSERARAMKSPLHF
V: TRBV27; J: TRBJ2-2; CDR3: CASGGSRGTGELFF
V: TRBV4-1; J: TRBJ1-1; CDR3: CASSPSSDRAGTEAFF
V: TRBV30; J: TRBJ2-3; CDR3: CAWRHPGDTQYF
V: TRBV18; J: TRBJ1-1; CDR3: CASSPPGQGNTEAFF
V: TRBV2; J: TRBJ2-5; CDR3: CASSVGVLGDKYF
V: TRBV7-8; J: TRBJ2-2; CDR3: CASSQDRHNTGELFF